The T cell receptor (beta chain) described here comes from a study of response to subunit inactivated influenza vaccine. Study-wide results and caveats: It was suggested by the authors that few new T cells are recruited by each seasonal influenza vaccination.

TCRdb processed the RT-PCR reads anew with MiXCR; each CDR3 protein has one entry. This sample has fewer than 550,000 distinct CDR3 sequences, with 25% found just once. This CDR3 is 12 amino acids long. Looked up from germline, CDR1 is KGHSH and CDR2 is LQKENI. Trimming stripped 8 bases from V and 0 bases from J, with 8 bases between. Ten or more counts support this clonotype. No antigen is known for it. This TCR came from a middle-aged man who received an inactivated influenza vaccine. The chain combines TRBV18 with TRBJ2-7; D remains unclear. The material sequenced was CD4+ T cells sorted from PBMCs, taken about 5 days after vaccination. Here the CDR3 reads CASSPSSYEQYF. In nucleotides, the CDR3 is TGTGCCAGCAGTCCTAGCTCCTACGAGCAGTACTTC.